This is a list of T cell receptor beta chains from one sample in a study of T-cell reconstitution after alpha-beta-depleted transplantation in children. One entry per CDR3 protein, called by TCRdb with MiXCR from the PCR reads. The sample yields over 400,000 distinct CDR3 sequences, around two fifths seen once. This material consisted of PBMCs, taken before TCRalphabeta/CD19-depleted stem cell transplant. The receptors were sampled from a girl aged 2 to 9 with aplastic anemia, due to receive a stem cell transplant. Both conserved end residues are part of each CDR3. D genes are given only for firm matches. Some rows mark clone size as missing; the rest say once, few, many or name a class of expanded clone.

TRBV12-3/TRBV12-4	TRBJ1-4	.	.	CASSRQRDEKLFF	TGTGCCAGCAGTCGCCAGAGGGATGAAAAACTGTTTTTT
TRBV5-1	TRBJ2-7	TRBD1	.	CASSSPTGAVWTYEQYF	TGCGCCAGCAGCTCCCCGACAGGGGCCGTCTGGACCTACGAGCAGTACTTC
TRBV12-3/TRBV12-4	TRBJ2-7	.	many	CASSLMSGADEQYF	TGTGCCAGCAGTCTTATGTCGGGTGCGGACGAGCAGTACTTC
TRBV29-1	TRBJ2-5	.	.	CSGASGSMTQYF	TGCAGCGGGGCCTCAGGGTCGATGACCCAGTACTTC
TRBV5-1	TRBJ2-6	.	.	CASSLKHSGANVLTF	TGCGCCAGCAGCTTGAAGCACTCTGGGGCCAACGTCCTGACTTTC
TRBV4-2	TRBJ2-1	.	.	CASSQDRVREGNEQFF	TGTGCCAGCAGCCAAGATCGAGTCAGGGAAGGGAATGAGCAGTTCTTC
TRBV24-1	TRBJ2-1	.	.	CATSDPPYNEQFF	TGTGCCACCAGTGATCCCCCTTACAATGAGCAGTTCTTC
TRBV27	TRBJ2-4	.	few	CASSGSGVIAKNIQYF	TGTGCCAGCAGTGGGTCTGGCGTGATAGCCAAAAACATTCAGTACTTC
TRBV28	TRBJ1-2	.	.	CASSATVGSEGYGYTF	TGTGCCAGCAGTGCCACAGTGGGGAGTGAGGGCTATGGCTACACCTTC
TRBV5-1	TRBJ2-1	TRBD2	.	CASSLLGLAGGLLTDEQFF	TGCGCCAGCAGCTTGCTTGGACTAGCGGGAGGGCTTCTTACAGATGAGCAGTTCTTC
TRBV25-1	TRBJ2-7	TRBD1	few	CASSETGTDPSGGQYF	TGTGCCAGCAGTGAAACTGGGACAGATCCTTCCGGCGGGCAGTACTTC
TRBV20-1	TRBJ2-5	TRBD1	few	CSASQRQGALETQYF	TGCAGTGCTAGTCAAAGACAGGGGGCTTTAGAGACCCAGTACTTC
TRBV7-2	TRBJ2-7	.	once	CASSPTSRLLYEQYF	TGTGCCAGCAGCCCCACTAGCCGCCTCCTCTACGAGCAGTACTTC
TRBV20-1	TRBJ2-1	TRBD2	.	CSAALLAGVYNEQFF	TGCAGTGCTGCCCTTCTAGCGGGAGTGTACAATGAGCAGTTCTTC
TRBV11-2	TRBJ1-6	.	.	CASSLDRQRNSPLHF	TGTGCCAGCAGCTTAGATCGCCAGCGAAATTCACCCCTCCACTTT
TRBV6-2/TRBV6-3	TRBJ2-1	TRBD2	few	CASRPIAGVPSYNEQFF	TGTGCCAGCAGGCCGATAGCGGGAGTCCCCTCCTACAATGAGCAGTTCTTC
TRBV5-6	TRBJ2-5	TRBD1	few	CASSLFRTGGGETQYF	TGTGCCAGCAGCTTGTTCCGGACAGGGGGCGGAGAGACCCAGTACTTC
TRBV11-2	TRBJ2-2	.	.	CASSLVWAKNTGELFF	TGTGCCAGCAGCTTAGTTTGGGCCAAAAACACCGGGGAGCTGTTTTTT
TRBV27	TRBJ2-7	.	few	CASAYKGSYEQYF	TGTGCCAGCGCATACAAGGGCTCCTACGAGCAGTACTTC
TRBV28	TRBJ2-1	TRBD1	.	CATRTGSEDEQFF	TGTGCCACGCGGACAGGGTCCGAGGATGAGCAGTTCTTC
TRBV7-2	TRBJ2-1	TRBD2	many	CASSLGLAGENEQFF	TGTGCCAGCAGCTTAGGGCTAGCGGGAGAGAATGAGCAGTTCTTC
TRBV5-5	TRBJ2-2	.	.	CASSLAPHTGELFF	TGTGCCAGCAGCTTGGCACCCCACACCGGGGAGCTGTTTTTT
TRBV7-2	TRBJ1-5	TRBD1	.	CASSLVRTGPQPQHF	TGTGCCAGCAGCTTGGTTCGGACAGGGCCTCAGCCCCAGCATTTT
TRBV11-2	TRBJ2-3	TRBD2	once	CASSLVSGVDTDTQYF	TGTGCCAGCAGCTTAGTAAGCGGGGTGGACACAGATACGCAGTATTTT
TRBV7-9	TRBJ2-3	.	few	CASSFELAPSPADTQYF	TGTGCCAGCAGCTTTGAACTAGCCCCTTCTCCAGCGGATACGCAGTATTTT
TRBV11-2	TRBJ2-2	TRBD2	few	CASSLRFTGGRNTGELFF	TGTGCCAGCAGCCTAAGATTCACGGGGGGGCGGAACACCGGGGAGCTGTTTTTT
TRBV6-5	TRBJ2-1	TRBD2	many	CASSYGGEPASYNEQFF	TGTGCCAGCAGTTACGGGGGGGAGCCCGCCTCCTACAATGAGCAGTTCTTC
TRBV20-1	TRBJ2-7	TRBD2	.	CSASGFGLAIYEQYF	TGCAGTGCTAGTGGGTTTGGACTAGCGATCTACGAGCAGTACTTC
TRBV19	TRBJ2-7	.	.	CASSPSRRYKQYF	TGTGCCAGTAGTCCGTCACGGCGCTACAAGCAGTACTTC
TRBV7-7	TRBJ2-1	TRBD2	.	CASSLGGLADNEQFF	TGTGCCAGCAGCTTAGGGGGACTAGCGGACAATGAGCAGTTCTTC
TRBV6-5	TRBJ2-7	.	once	CASSSEGRYEQYF	TGTGCCAGCAGTTCCGAGGGGCGATACGAGCAGTACTTC
TRBV15	TRBJ2-1	.	many	CATGAGTNEQFF	TGTGCCACCGGGGCCGGGACTAATGAGCAGTTCTTC
TRBV28	TRBJ2-1	.	.	CASSHGLSSYNEQFF	TGTGCCAGCAGCCATGGGTTGAGCTCCTACAATGAGCAGTTCTTC
TRBV15	TRBJ2-4	.	.	CATSRDGGRVNIQYF	TGTGCCACCAGCAGAGATGGTGGCAGGGTAAACATTCAGTACTTC
TRBV7-3	TRBJ1-2	.	many	CASSSWPRGKGNYGYTF	TGTGCCAGCAGCTCATGGCCTAGAGGAAAGGGGAACTATGGCTACACCTTC